Given below is one TCR beta chain in context. As the CDR3 is not closed by the conserved phenylalanine or tryptophan, this likely results from a read error. This record belongs to a study of tumor-infiltrating lymphocytes in primary liver carcinoma. The input was 500 ng total RNA; TCR beta cDNA was made from it with a constant-region primer. The TCR beta library was amplified through three nested multiplex PCR rounds in a modified ARM-PCR procedure. Forward primers for TRBV1-TRBV30 and a C-beta reverse primer served the first two PCR rounds, at roughly 10 cycles each. TCRdb itself ran the multiplex PCR reads through MiXCR, one entry per CDR3 protein. This table holds about 48,000 distinct CDR3 sequences, about three quarters found once. Germline V gene lookup returns CDR1 MNHEY and CDR2 SVGAGI. The CDR3 contains 14 residues. V was pared by 3 bases and J by 6 bases, with 15 bases between. Co-extraction of RNA and DNA was performed on about 18-33 mg of unsorted bulk tissue.

This TCR came from a man aged 35 to 55 with primary liver carcinoma and hepatitis B virus infection. The chain links TRBV6-5 to TRBJ2-7; D may be TRBD1 or TRBD2 (5 bases each). Material: liver tumor tissue from sampling region 3. The sample's subset: tumor region T3, left-lateral pole. As DNA, the CDR3 is TGTGCCAGCAGTTATTCTGGACATGGGGGCGAGCAGTACCTC. It encodes CASSYSGHGGEQYL.